These 27 T cell receptor beta chains originate from one sample sequenced in a study of tissue T cells after allogeneic stem cell transplantation. Sequencing used immunoSEQ multiplex PCR; TCRdb keeps in-frame clones, though not all of them. The table shows some 6,700 clones, with around 46% occurring only once. Time point of the sample: mouse harvest day 7 after allogeneic transplant. Mouse grafts combined 10^7 T-cell-depleted bone marrow cells with 10^6 splenic CD5+ T cells. Source material: gut tissue. Receptor source: a female BALB/c mouse given C57BL/6 T cells with graft-versus-host disease after an allogeneic hematopoietic cell transplant.

As to this clone: Gene names and germline refer to mouse. The CDR3 extends 1 residue past the end of the read, so its final part is completed from the germline J gene. V and J are TRBV13-3 and TRBJ2-2; D gene unclear. CDR1 and CDR2 (germline): NNHDY, SYVADS. This CDR3 is 13 amino acids long. Trimming shortened V by 5 bases and J by 0 bases, and 5 bases separated the two germline ends. The covered CDR3 bases are TGTGCCAGCAGCCCCTCAAACACCGGGCAGCTCTAC. Translating gives CASSPSNTGQLY. The CDR3 as a whole reads CASSPSNTGQLYF.

This clone was observed a handful of times. Genes here carry mouse names. The sequenced fragment ends 1 residue before the CDR3 boundary, so the rest is inferred from the germline J gene. The sample holds other DNA sequences that translate to the same CDR3. This rearrangement joins TRBV26 to TRBJ1-2, with D unresolved. The CDR3 loop spans 13 amino acids. The germline V and J ends were trimmed by 3 bases and 2 bases, with 7 bases remaining between them. Germline V CDR1 and CDR2: KGHPV, FQNQEV (reference sequence). CDR3 bases read: TGTGCCAGCAGTCTAAGCCAGAACTCCGACTACACC. Its protein product is CASSLSQNSDYT. The whole CDR3 protein is CASSLSQNSDYTF.

As regards this clone: The listed genes are named as in mouse. Read sequence stops 1 residue before the CDR3 end, and the germline J gene provides the missing end. The V call is TRBV13-3, the J call TRBJ1-3, with a weak D call TRBD1 (6 bases). V gave up 4 bases and J gave up 0 bases, with 11 bases separating them. This CDR3 has 15 residues. Germline V gives CDR1 NNHDY, CDR2 SYVADS. CDR3 amino acids: CASSPGQHSGNTLYF. Partial CDR3 DNA: TGTGCCAGCAGTCCTGGACAGCATTCTGGAAATACGCTCTAT.

Concerning this clone itself: Mouse germline and gene names are used. Coverage ceases 1 residue before the CDR3 finishes, and the germline J gene fills in the end. The chain carries TRBV14 and TRBJ2-3; 8 bases line up with TRBD2. Trimming removed 1 base from V and 2 bases from J; junction bases left unmatched: 3. The CDR3 length is 15 residues. Germline V gene lookup returns CDR1 SGHDT and CDR2 FRDEAV. Incomplete CDR3 DNA: TGTGCCAGCAGTTTCCCGGGGGGGCTTGCAGAAACGCTGTAT. It specifies CASSFPGGLAETLY. In full, the CDR3 reads CASSFPGGLAETLYF.

For this clone: Gene names and germline refer to mouse. The read finishes 1 residue shy of the CDR3 end, and the germline J gene is used to complete it. J is TRBJ2-5 and V is TRBV2, with 8 positions matching TRBD2. CDR1 and CDR2 (germline): LGHNA, YSYQKL. After removal of 0 bases from V and 2 bases from J, the junction contained 7 bases not matched to a gene. This CDR3 contains 17 residues. The CDR3 is CASSQDGLGGSQDTQYF. Incomplete CDR3 DNA: TGTGCCAGCAGCCAAGATGGGCTGGGGGGTTCCCAAGACACCCAGTAC. Supplemented by reference TRBV2 and TRBJ2-5, the full variable domain reads DPKIIQKPKYLVAVTGSEKILICEQYLGHNAMYWYRQSAKKPLEFMFSYSYQKLMDNQTASSRFQPQSSKKNHLDLQITALKPDDSATYFCASSQDGLGGSQDTQYFGPGTRLLVL.

This clone was observed a handful of times. The gene names given are mouse names. The CDR3 end falls 1 residue outside the read, so it is completed with the germline J gene. The rearrangement links TRBV12-2 to TRBJ2-2, with D unresolved. From germline, CDR1 is SGHLS and CDR2 HYDKME. This CDR3 region has 13 residues. Between the trimmed V and J ends, which lost 5 bases and 2 bases, there was a span of 8 bases. CDR3 DNA (partial): TGTGCCAGCTACGGCGGGAACACCGGGCAGCTCTAC. It specifies CASYGGNTGQLY. The CDR3 in full is CASYGGNTGQLYF.

As for this clone: Gene names are the mouse ones. The read finishes 1 residue shy of the CDR3 end, and the germline J gene is used to complete it. The chain combines TRBV23 with TRBJ2-4; the table assigns TRBD2, which was not confirmed against the DNA. This CDR3 region has 14 residues. Germline V gene sequence: CDR1 KGHTA, CDR2 FQNQQP. CDR3 DNA (partial): TGCTCCAGCAGTCAGGGACTGGGGGGAAACACCTTGTAC. Its translation is CSSSQGLGGNTLY. The entire CDR3 protein is CSSSQGLGGNTLYF.

By share, this clone counts as medium-sized. These gene names are mouse names. The CDR3 is cut off 1 residue early in the read; its end comes from the germline J gene. The chain couples TRBV23 to TRBJ2-7; the table's D gene call, TRBD1, was not cross checked with the DNA. The CDR3 is 13 amino acids. The germline gives CDR1 KGHTA, CDR2 FQNQQP. CDR3 bases read: TGCTCCAGCAGTCAATCAACAGGCTATGAACAGTAC. Protein sequence: CSSSQSTGYEQY. From start to end, the CDR3 is CSSSQSTGYEQYF. Full variable domain (rest looked up from reference TRBV23 and TRBJ2-7): DAAVTQKPRYLIKMKGQEAEMKCIPEKGHTAVFWYQQKQSKELKFLIYFQNQQPLDQIDMVKERFSAVCPSSSLCSLGIRTCEAEDSALYLCSSSQSTGYEQYFGPGTRLTVL.

In regard to this clone: The germline and genes are mouse ones. The read stops 1 residue short of the end of the CDR3; the missing end is completed from the germline J gene. V and J are TRBV26 and TRBJ2-1, with 7 bases that match TRBD2. V lost 2 bases, J lost 1 base, and 2 bases stayed unmatched. This CDR3 is 15 amino acids long. Germline CDR1 KGHPV, CDR2 FQNQEV (reference sequence). CDR3 DNA (partial): TGTGCCAGCAGTCTGCCCTGGGGGAACTATGCTGAGCAGTTC. Its protein is CASSLPWGNYAEQF. The whole CDR3 protein is CASSLPWGNYAEQFF.

To note about this clone: Mouse gene names and germline throughout. The CDR3 extends 1 residue past the end of the read, so its final part is completed from the germline J gene. This chain uses TRBV12-1 with TRBJ1-1; 7 bases agree with TRBD1. The length of the CDR3 is 12 residues. V shed 2 bases and J 5 bases; nucleotides not matched to a gene: 1. The germline gives CDR1 SGHSN, CDR2 HYEKVE. The CDR3 is CASSPQGTEVFF. The sequenced CDR3 bases are TGTGCCAGCTCTCCACAGGGGACAGAAGTCTTC.

Of note for this clone: Gene names are the mouse ones. CDR3 bases read: TGTGCCAGCAGCCAAGTAACAAACTATGCTGAGCAGTTC. Its protein product is CASSQVTNYAEQF. The complete CDR3 protein is CASSQVTNYAEQFF. The gene calls are TRBV2 and TRBJ2-1; the D is unclear. The read terminates 1 residue ahead of where the CDR3 ends, so the germline J gene completes it. Germline V CDR1 and CDR2: LGHNA, YSYQKL. The length of the CDR3 is 14 residues. The V gene lost 1 base and the J gene lost 1 base, with 5 bases spanning the gap.

Notes on this clone: Germline and genes here are mouse. Read sequence stops 1 residue before the CDR3 end, and the germline J gene provides the missing end. J is TRBJ2-5 and V is TRBV26, with D hard to call. The CDR3 length is 13 residues. Looked up from germline, CDR1 is KGHPV and CDR2 is FQNQEV (reference sequence). Between the trimmed V and J ends, which lost 2 bases and 3 bases, there was a span of 6 bases. CDR3 bases read: TGTGCCAGCAGTCTGAACAGTCAAGACACCCAGTAC. Its translation is CASSLNSQDTQY. The CDR3 in its entirety is CASSLNSQDTQYF. The full variable domain, with the rest looked up from reference TRBV26 and TRBJ2-5, is NSKVIQTPRYLVKGQGQKAKMRCIPEKGHPVVFWYQQNKNNEFKFLINFQNQEVLQQIDMTEKRFSAECPSNSPCSLEIQSSEAGDSALYLCASSLNSQDTQYFGPGTRLLVL.

About this clone: The listed genes are named as in mouse. The CDR3 end lies 1 residue beyond the end of the read and is filled in from the germline J gene. V and J are TRBV24 and TRBJ2-5; D ambiguous. The CDR3 runs 15 residues. V shed 2 bases and J shed 0 bases, with 9 bases lying between them. The V gene's germline CDR1 is KGHTA and CDR2 FRNEEI. The CDR3 here is CASSLGWENQDTQYF. The sequenced CDR3 bases are TGTGCCAGCAGTCTGGGATGGGAGAACCAAGACACCCAGTAC.

Regarding this clone: Mouse gene names apply. The read halts 1 residue ahead of the CDR3 end, with the missing end drawn from the germline J gene. The chain recombines TRBV26 with TRBJ1-1; D is ambiguous. The germline gives CDR1 KGHPV, CDR2 FQNQEV (reference sequence). Trimming shortened V by 4 bases and J by 0 bases, and 9 bases separated the two germline ends. This CDR3 has 14 residues. The DNA read from the CDR3 is TGTGCCAGCAGTCCGGGCCTTGCAAACACAGAAGTCTTC. Protein sequence: CASSPGLANTEVF. The CDR3 as a whole reads CASSPGLANTEVFF. Filled out from reference TRBV26 and TRBJ1-1, the complete variable domain reads NSKVIQTPRYLVKGQGQKAKMRCIPEKGHPVVFWYQQNKNNEFKFLINFQNQEVLQQIDMTEKRFSAECPSNSPCSLEIQSSEAGDSALYLCASSPGLANTEVFFGKGTRLTVV.

This clone was counted between two and nine times. The listed genes are named as in mouse. The sequence runs out 1 residue before the end of the CDR3; the remainder is reconstructed from the germline J gene. The same CDR3 can be traced to other DNA sequences in this sample. The gene calls are TRBV26 and TRBJ1-5; D is unclear. The CDR3 sequence is 13 residues long. The V gene's germline CDR1 is KGHPV and CDR2 FQNQEV (reference sequence). Trimming took off 3 bases at V and 0 bases at J, with 3 bases between the two ends. The sequenced CDR3 bases are TGTGCCAGCAGTCTCAATAACAACCAGGCTCCGCTT. Translated: CASSLNNNQAPL. The entire CDR3 reads CASSLNNNQAPLF.

In the case of this clone: Gene names refer to mouse genes. The read halts 1 residue ahead of the CDR3 end, with the missing end drawn from the germline J gene. The chain couples TRBV26 to TRBJ2-2; TRBD1 matches 7 bases. The germline V gene encodes CDR1 KGHPV and CDR2 FQNQEV (reference sequence). Trimming took 10 bases from V and 1 from J; bases not matched to a gene: 3. The CDR3 is 13 residues long. The chain's CDR3 is CAIRDRNTGQLYF. CDR3 DNA, as far as it was read: TGTGCCATCCGGGACAGAAACACCGGGCAGCTCTAC.

Remarks on this clone: The gene symbols are mouse symbols. The observed sequence ends 1 residue before the CDR3 terminus, with the missing tail filled in from the germline J gene. V gene TRBV12-1 combines with J gene TRBJ2-3; no clear D gene. The germline V and J ends were trimmed by 0 bases and 1 base, with 4 bases remaining between them. This CDR3 spans 13 amino acids. CDR1 is SGHSN, CDR2 HYEKVE, per germline. The CDR3: CASSLVGAETLYF. CDR3 DNA, as far as it was read: TGTGCCAGCTCTCTCGTCGGTGCAGAAACGCTGTAT.

As for this clone: Gene and germline names: mouse. The CDR3 is cut off 1 residue early in the read; its end comes from the germline J gene. The J gene is TRBJ1-4, the V gene TRBV26; D not resolved. The CDR3 consists of 16 residues. CDR1 and CDR2 from the germline V gene are KGHPV and FQNQEV (reference sequence). V lost 0 bases to trimming and J lost 0 bases, with 8 bases between them. Partial CDR3 DNA: TGTGCCAGCAGTCTGTCGAGGGCAGTTTCCAACGAAAGATTATTT. This translates into CASSLSRAVSNERLF. The full CDR3 sequence reads CASSLSRAVSNERLFF.

Notes on this clone: Each gene name is a mouse one. The read terminates 1 residue before the CDR3 end, so the remaining end is supplied by the germline J gene. The gene calls are TRBV26 and TRBJ1-6, with a possible D match to TRBD1 (6 bases). TRBJ1-6 is an open reading frame, and its role is uncertain. V was trimmed by 3 bases and J by 5 bases, leaving 8 bases between them. From germline, CDR1 is KGHPV and CDR2 FQNQEV (reference sequence). CDR3 length equals 14 residues. The DNA read from the CDR3 is TGTGCCAGCAGTCTCGGGACACATAATTCGCCCCTCTAC. Translation gives CASSLGTHNSPLY. The whole CDR3 reads CASSLGTHNSPLYF.

This clone was seen only a few times. Gene names and germline refer to mouse. The sequenced part of the CDR3 DNA is TGCTCCAGCAGTCAAGGGACTGGGGGGGCGCGGGAAACGCTGTAT. Residues: CSSSQGTGGARETLY. Given in full, the CDR3 is CSSSQGTGGARETLYF. The chain recombines TRBV23 with TRBJ2-3; TRBD2 is the table's D call, not checked against the DNA. The observed sequence ends 1 residue before the CDR3 terminus, with the missing tail filled in from the germline J gene. CDR3 length: 16 residues. Germline assignment: CDR1 KGHTA and CDR2 FQNQQP.

Turning to this clone: Gene names and germline match the mouse. The read ends 1 residue early relative to the CDR3; the germline J gene fills the gap. V and J are TRBV26 and TRBJ1-6; D gene ambiguous. TRBJ1-6 is an ORF for which the function is uncertain. This CDR3 contains 14 residues. Germline-derived CDR1 and CDR2 are KGHPV and FQNQEV (reference sequence). V lost 2 bases, J lost 3 bases, and 5 bases lay in between. The DNA read from the CDR3 is TGTGCCAGCAGTCTGAGCAACTATAATTCGCCCCTCTAC. Amino acids: CASSLSNYNSPLY. The CDR3, in full, reads CASSLSNYNSPLYF.

Comments on this clone: Gene names denote mouse genes. The read finishes 1 residue shy of the CDR3 end, and the germline J gene is used to complete it. The rearrangement links TRBV13-3 to TRBJ2-3, with TRBD1 as a possible D gene (6 bases). The V end lost 4 bases, the J end lost 0 bases, and 12 bases lay between the germline ends. This CDR3 comprises 15 residues. Germline CDR1 and CDR2: NNHDY and SYVADS. The CDR3 sequence is CASSPGTTSAETLYF. The sequenced CDR3 bases are TGTGCCAGCAGTCCCGGGACAACTAGTGCAGAAACGCTGTAT.

The table lists this clone with a few counts. Germline and genes here are mouse. The CDR3 is cut off 1 residue early in the read; its end comes from the germline J gene. This chain uses TRBV26 with TRBJ2-1; 9 bases align to TRBD2. In germline, CDR1 is KGHPV, CDR2 FQNQEV (reference sequence). V was pared by 6 bases and J by 0 bases, with 3 bases of the junction left unmatched. CDR3 size: 15 residues. The sequenced CDR3 bases are TGTGCCAGCAGACTGGGGGGTTATAACTATGCTGAGCAGTTC. Amino acids: CASRLGGYNYAEQF. From start to end, the CDR3 is CASRLGGYNYAEQFF.

This clone was seen a few times. Here the gene names and germline are mouse. The sequence runs out 1 residue before the end of the CDR3; the remainder is reconstructed from the germline J gene. The V gene is TRBV26, the J gene TRBJ1-3, with 9 bases matching TRBD1. CDR1 is KGHPV, CDR2 FQNQEV, per germline (reference sequence). The CDR3 contains 15 residues. V gave up 6 bases and J gave up 2 bases; unmatched junction bases: 5. Incomplete CDR3 DNA: TGTGCCAGCAGCCCTGGGACAGGGCCTGGAAATACGCTCTAT. Encoded protein: CASSPGTGPGNTLY. The complete CDR3 sequence is CASSPGTGPGNTLYF.

This clone has only a few counts. These gene names are mouse names. The read ends 1 residue early relative to the CDR3; the germline J gene fills the gap. This rearrangement joins TRBV16 to TRBJ1-1, with a possible D match to TRBD1 (5 bases). CDR1 and CDR2 (germline): SGHSA, FRNQAP. The CDR3 loop spans 14 amino acids. V lost 4 bases, J lost 0 bases, and 9 bases lay in between. The sequenced CDR3 bases are TGTGCAAGCAGCTGGACAACCCCAAACACAGAAGTCTTC. Its translation is CASSWTTPNTEVF. Given in full, the CDR3 is CASSWTTPNTEVFF.

Comment on this clone: These gene names are mouse names. The CDR3 end lies 1 residue beyond the end of the read and is filled in from the germline J gene. V and J are TRBV5 and TRBJ2-3; possibly TRBD1 or TRBD2 for D (6 bases each). V dropped 0 bases and J dropped 2 bases, with 9 bases sitting between them. This CDR3 has 15 amino acids. The germline gives CDR1 LGHNA, CDR2 YNLKQL (reference sequence). Here the CDR3 reads CASSQERGVAETLYF. The sequenced part of the CDR3 DNA is TGTGCCAGCAGCCAAGAAAGGGGGGTTGCAGAAACGCTGTAT.

This clone was counted a few times. Germline and genes: mouse. Other DNA sequences in this specimen translate into the identical CDR3. This CDR3 reads CASSLGGGEQYF. CDR3 DNA, as far as it was read: TGTGCCAGCTCTCTGGGGGGAGGTGAACAGTAC. The genes are TRBV12-1 and TRBJ2-7; a weak D match, TRBD2 (6 bases). The read stops 1 residue short of the end of the CDR3; the missing end is completed from the germline J gene. Looked up from germline, CDR1 is SGHSN and CDR2 is HYEKVE. Trimming left V 1 base short and J 6 bases short, with 9 bases between. The CDR3 length is 12 residues.